The present T cell receptor (beta chain) was sequenced within a study of blood T cell repertoires in COVID-19. Trimming took 5 bases from V and 4 from J, leaving 8 bases between them. The CDR3 covers 12 residues. Germline V CDR1 and CDR2: MNHEY, SVGEGT. Assay used: immunoSEQ multiplex PCR; TCRdb lists only in-frame clones, some missing. This sample has approximately 190,000 clones, with under 85% found just once. Only a few counts were recorded for this clone. The chain recombines TRBV6-2 or TRBV6-3 with TRBJ1-2; D ambiguous. The sequencing input was peripheral blood. This receptor was identified in a woman aged 40 to 50 with acute or convalescent COVID-19. Here the CDR3 DNA reads TGTGCCAGCAGTCGACTAGGCTATGGCTACACCTTC. Translating gives CASSRLGYGYTF.